What follows is one T cell receptor beta chain and its context. Its antigen is still unknown. Within one base of it there is no much larger clone, and no base qualities were kept. This entry belongs to a study of Graves' ophthalmopathy and Graves' hyperthyroidism (dated by TCRdb to the late 2010s). Background on the whole study: Peripheral blood was collected at initial diagnosis, prior to any treatment. Following sample collection, hyperthyroidism patients were given methimazole at a starting dose of 30 mg daily, and ophthalmopathy patients were given high-dose intravenous methylprednisolone. The study used signatures of the TCR beta repertoire to tell Graves' ophthalmopathy apart from Graves' hyperthyroidism and to predict which patients would progress to ophthalmopathy. In total, 135 blood samples were TCR-sequenced: around 42 ophthalmopathy, approximately 75 hyperthyroidism and roughly 17 hyperthyroidism-to-ophthalmopathy patients. An independent validation cohort comprised under 20 hyperthyroidism patients and over 15 patients who later progressed from hyperthyroidism to ophthalmopathy. In roughly 6 hyperthyroidism patients, the T-cell repertoires found in thyroid tissue were compared with those found in blood. To explore V-J signatures that distinguish ophthalmopathy from hyperthyroidism, a discovery set of about a hundred patients was enrolled, made up of under 50 with ophthalmopathy and under 65 with stable hyperthyroidism. Results and caveats for the whole study, not just this receptor: Sample size was not predetermined statistically, and investigators were not blinded to group allocation. Most expanded thyroid clonotypes with a frequency above 0.001 also appeared in blood, which suggests that blood repertoires may reflect the immune response in the thyroid. In cross-validation, the 13-signature model distinguished ophthalmopathy from stable hyperthyroidism with less than 90% sensitivity and over 81% specificity, while in the test set the corresponding values were roughly 80% and 75%. In validation, the model predicted ophthalmopathy progression with more than 70% sensitivity and roughly 72% specificity; some 13 predicted patients were CT-confirmed with GO in a median of approximately six months.

Ophthalmopathy patients were characterized by moderately to severely active disease, a Clinical Activity Score of at least 3, a NOSPECS grade of at least 4, and a disease duration under 3 months. Patients were excluded if they had other autoimmune diseases, uncontrolled infections, pregnancy or lactation. Diagnosis relied on clinical symptoms, serum thyroxine, TRAb, thyroid ultrasound and orbital computed tomography. PBMCs were isolated from 7.5 to 10 ml of fresh peripheral blood by Ficoll-Paque density gradient centrifugation. Total RNA was extracted with Trizol reagent and quality-checked on an Agilent 2100 Bioanalyzer. From its cysteine to its phenylalanine, the CDR3 spans 16 amino acids. Here the CDR3 DNA is all that survives: 48 bases in frame from base 1. CDR1 KGHSH and CDR2 LQKENI are derived from the germline V gene. V has 3 bases trimmed and J has 5 bases trimmed; junction bases matching no gene number 9.

For repertoire sequencing, the TCR beta CDR3 regions were amplified from RNA transcripts. The first round was an RT-PCR using HTBI primers with the Qiagen OneStep RT-PCR kit, and this first round was followed by a second-round multiplex PCR, then size selection and purification. The libraries underwent paired-end sequencing with 100 bp reads on an Illumina HiSeq2000. Under the source paper's analysis protocol: SOAPnuke was used for read processing, and reads with adapters, uncalled bases, a mean Phred below 15, or no exact constant-primer or identifier match were discarded. High-quality paired reads were merged with COPE v1.2.5. Each unique nucleotide sequence was defined as a clonotype, and clonotypes were aligned to IMGT TRB V, D and J references with MiTCR v1.1. The analysis was limited to V-J combinations with a frequency above 0.0001, which together covered 99.2% of repertoires. A TCR clonal expansion and chaos score per V-J combination was defined as the ratio of F50 clonal expansion to chaos observed in the TCRdist matrix. Features were reduced by Welch's t-statistics and random forest to more than 10 V-J combinations, which fed a naive Bayes classifier. Thyroid-blood repertoire similarity was quantified with the Morisita-Horn index. Through fastp at Q25 and MiXCR, TCRdb rebuilt clones from the public reads, retaining in-frame beta chains. Rows merge per CDR3 protein into single entries with the most common DNA and genes. TCRdb's processing, not the study's, gives the V and J calls here. In all, the sample holds roughly 50,000 distinct CDR3 sequences, and approximately 47% of those were seen once. The top ten constitute roughly 4.3% of the sample.

Sequencing was done on a sample of peripheral blood. Rearrangement joined TRBV18 to TRBJ2-5, and TRBD1 matches 10 of the central bases. This TCR was sampled from an adult woman with Graves' ophthalmopathy. The CDR3 region has the sequence CASSPIGQGVWETQYF. The DNA is TGTGCCAGCTCACCGATTGGACAGGGGGTATGGGAGACCCAGTACTTC.